Sequencing of this T cell receptor (beta chain) was carried out in a study of T-cell reconstitution after alpha-beta-depleted transplantation in children. Whole-study results and caveats: After one year, T-cell counts and TCRbeta diversity mostly came from new T cells. Surviving recipient T cells and thymic progenitors produced the high day-60 TCRbeta diversity seen in some patients. Several hundred expanded graft clones reportedly gave rise to the alpha-beta T cells present about two months after transplant.

Unique molecular identifiers were incorporated when the TCRbeta library was constructed. MiXCR, applied by TCRdb to the PCR reads, yields one record per CDR3 protein. Of hundreds of thousands of distinct CDR3 sequences in the sample, around 13% were seen once. For this clonotype: Its antigen is not identified.

CDR1 is SQVTM and CDR2 is ANQGSEA in the germline V gene. The trim removed 7 bases at V and 9 bases at J, leaving 10 bases unmatched. The CDR3 sequence is 13 residues long. The genes are TRBV29-1 and TRBJ2-1; TRBD2 aligns across 9 bases. Sequenced material: PBMCs, taken before TCRalphabeta/CD19-depleted stem cell transplant. This TCR came from a girl aged 2-10 years with congenital amegakaryocytic thrombocytopenia, due to receive a stem cell transplant. As DNA, the CDR3 is TGCAGCGGTGGACTAGCGATAGTCCCTGAGCAGTTCTTC. Protein product: CSGGLAIVPEQFF.